This T cell receptor beta chain was profiled in a study of identical twins. MiXCR, applied by TCRdb to the 5' RACE reads, yields one record per CDR3 protein. The sample includes a few hundred thousand distinct CDR3 sequences, 9% of them seen just once. The length of the CDR3 is 14 residues. CDR1 and CDR2 from the germline V gene are SGHRS and YFSETQ. The germline V and J ends were trimmed by 0 bases and 4 bases, with 10 bases remaining between them. The receptor's source is a woman aged 45-65 years in good health. Material: naive T cells sorted from blood. The chain recombines TRBV5-1 with TRBJ1-2, with D unclear. The CDR3 region is CASSLGSEIYGYTF. The CDR3, as DNA: TGCGCCAGCAGCTTGGGGTCCGAAATCTATGGCTACACCTTC. Based on the CDR3 plus reference TRBV5-1 and TRBJ1-2, the full variable domain is KAGVTQTPRYLIKTRGQQVTLSCSPISGHRSVSWYQQTPGQGLQFLFEYFSETQRNKGNFPGRFSGRQFSNSRSEMNVSTLELGDSALYLCASSLGSEIYGYTFGSGTRLTVV.